Below, one T cell receptor beta chain is given with its context. These data belong to a study of beta chain features in type 1 diabetes. The whole isolated RNA underwent reverse transcription, so sequencing captured expressed TCRB transcripts. Clones were sequenced by immunoSEQ multiplex PCR, and TCRdb holds only the in-frame ones, with some missing. Of about 360,000 clones detected, approximately 12% appear once; the ten largest clones hold around 0.02%. The receptor was derived from a man younger than 35 in good health. The sample was naive CD4+ T cells from blood.

The CDR3 loop reads CASSPDSRDGYTF. In DNA, the CDR3 is TGTGCCAGCTCACCGGACAGCCGAGATGGCTACACCTTC. This chain uses TRBV18 with TRBJ1-2; a possible D gene is TRBD1 (6 bases). Trimming removed 3 bases at V and 6 bases at J, with 11 bases between. In germline, CDR1 is KGHSH, CDR2 LQKENI. The CDR3 is 13 residues long.